Described below is a single T cell receptor (beta chain) sequence and its context. What this receptor recognizes is not known. Base qualities are not recorded, but no much larger clone differs from it by a single base. The data were obtained in a study of blood T cell repertoires in COVID-19 (dated by TCRdb to between 2020 and 2021). Broadly, across the study: Samples from collaborators originated in the United States, Italy and Spain and spanned both the acute and convalescent phases of COVID-19. The prospective study material was composed of cDNA or gDNA derived from T cells, B-cell-depleted T cells, or PBMCs. Samples came from the ongoing ImmuneRACE study (first 160 participants) plus 1,254 subjects from 6 global collaborators. Where available, HLA class I and class II types were obtained from metadata supplied by the sample provider rather than from assay-based typing. The sample metadata nearly always contained a de-identified subject ID, COVID-19 status, age in years and sex. The repertoires were released in a freely available public database meant as a resource for research on the immune response to SARS-CoV-2. Subjects who had been exposed to COVID-19, were actively infected with it, or had recovered from it provided the deeply sampled blood TCRbeta repertoires that made up the dataset.

A second Seattle source provided samples from volunteer blood donors who had recovered from COVID-19. Whole blood was collected in K2EDTA tubes by collaborating institutions according to the institutions' own protocols. Collaborator samples were shipped for TCRbeta analysis as frozen whole blood, isolated PBMCs, or DNA extracted from either sample type. Beyond this particular receptor, the publication reports: The quantity of clinical and demographic metadata differed by source and by participant and was supplied without curation.

The immunoSEQ Assay, a bias-controlled multiplex PCR, was used to amplify TCRbeta CDR3 regions from genomic DNA. The paper's data handling went like this. The number of nucleated cells in each sample was estimated from the amplification of reference gene primers within the assay. To quantify the absolute abundance of each unique TCRbeta CDR3 rearrangement, sequence reads were collapsed and filtered. Productive Simpson clonality was computed per sample as the square root of Simpson's diversity index over productive rearrangements. In its TCRdb copy, this immuneACCESS table keeps in-frame sequences only and misses some clones. Where compared with another copy, unresolved V genes explain less than half of these, and the others have no known cause. Clonal size and the V and J genes are those of that table, whereas D and trimming came from the DNA. Across this sample there are roughly 130,000 clones, with roughly 80% seen only once. Around 13% of the sample is in the top ten clones.

V was cut back by 4 bases and J by 6 bases, leaving a gap of 10 bases between them. The CDR3 runs 13 residues from the cysteine to the phenylalanine. The CDR3 DNA has 39 bases and is translated from base 1. The chain joins TRBV12-3 or TRBV12-4 to TRBJ2-4; the D gene remains uncertain. The sample consisted of peripheral blood. This receptor was taken from a woman in her thirties who had recovered from COVID-19. The CDR3 sequence is CASSSDTINIQYF. The DNA reads TGTGCCAGCAGTTCCGATACTATAAACATTCAGTACTTC.